The 17 T cell receptor beta chains below were found in one sample sequenced in a study of CD8 T cells in ankylosing spondylitis. TCRdb independently ran MiXCR on the 5' RACE reads; one entry per CDR3 protein. The sample yields fewer than 200,000 distinct CDR3 sequences, around a sixth seen once. Sequences were obtained from blood, either unsorted or a sorted T cell fraction (not recorded which). These receptor sequences come from a male donor aged 10 to 30 with ankylosing spondylitis or in good health (not recorded which).

The chain recombines TRBV27 with TRBJ1-6; D is uncertain. This CDR3 is 13 amino acids long. Germline CDR1 MNHEY, CDR2 SMNVEV (reference sequence). The V gene lost 5 bases and the J gene lost 9 bases, with 11 bases spanning the gap. DNA for the CDR3: TGTGCCAGCAGTGGACGACCTGGTTCACCCCTCCACTTT. As protein: CASSGRPGSPLHF.

The chain joins TRBV6-4 to TRBJ2-3, with unresolved D. The CDR3 consists of 15 residues. The germline gives CDR1 MRHNA, CDR2 SNTAGT. V was clipped by 0 bases and J by 4 bases, with 11 bases between them. CDR3 protein: CASSDSERASDTQYF. The CDR3 region has the DNA TGTGCCAGCAGTGACTCGGAGCGCGCCTCAGATACGCAGTATTTT.

This clonotype came up many times. This chain links TRBV27 with TRBJ2-3; TRBD1 matches 8 bases. In germline, CDR1 is MNHEY, CDR2 SMNVEV (reference sequence). The CDR3 totals 16 residues. The trim removed 5 bases at V and 6 bases at J, leaving 13 bases unmatched. CDR3 in amino acids: CASSLYSRQGMDTQYF. The DNA for the CDR3 is TGTGCCAGCAGTCTCTACTCCCGACAGGGGATGGATACGCAGTATTTT.

The sample holds many counts of this clonotype. The V call is TRBV5-1, the J call TRBJ2-7; 8 bases fit TRBD1. The germline V gene encodes CDR1 SGHRS and CDR2 YFSETQ. J was trimmed by 5 bases and V by 1 base; bases with no gene match: 14. This CDR3 region has 17 residues. CDR3 DNA: TGCGCCAGCAGCTTGCCCTCAATCTGGACAGGGCGCAACGAGCAGTACTTC. Its translation is CASSLPSIWTGRNEQYF.

This clonotype was seen a few times. This rearrangement joins TRBV27 to TRBJ2-1; D is possibly TRBD1 or TRBD2 (6 bases each). This CDR3 has 12 residues. Germline V gene lookup returns CDR1 MNHEY and CDR2 SMNVEV (reference sequence). The ends were cut back, 11 bases at V and 5 bases at J, with 13 bases in the middle. The CDR3 reads CAVRGGNNEQFF. Here the CDR3 DNA reads TGTGCCGTCAGGGGCGGGAACAATGAGCAGTTCTTC.

This clonotype was observed many times. The rearrangement uses TRBV10-3 and TRBJ2-1; D possibly corresponds to TRBD2 (6 bases). CDR1 ENHRY and CDR2 SYGVKD come from the germline V gene. The CDR3 sequence is 15 residues long. V gave up 0 bases and J gave up 2 bases, with 8 bases separating them. As DNA, the CDR3 is TGTGCCATCAGTGAGTCTGGCGGGACCTACAATGAGCAGTTCTTC. It yields the protein CAISESGGTYNEQFF.

This clonotype came up many times. The rearrangement uses TRBV20-1 and TRBJ2-2; TRBD2 agrees at 8 bases. The CDR3 sequence is 16 residues long. The junction had 8 bases not matched to a gene; V was cut back by 0 bases and J by 5 bases. The germline V gene has CDR1 DFQATT and CDR2 SNEGSKA (reference sequence). CDR3 amino acids: CSARDRRAGGTGELFF. CDR3 nucleotide sequence: TGCAGTGCTAGAGATAGAAGGGCGGGAGGTACCGGGGAGCTGTTTTTT.

This clonotype was counted many times. The CDR3 is CASSFRDIGTDTQYF. The CDR3 DNA reads TGTGCCAGCAGTTTCCGGGACATTGGCACAGATACGCAGTATTTT. V usage is TRBV5-5 and J usage is TRBJ2-3; TRBD1 is a possible D gene (6 bases). Trimming shortened V by 5 bases and J by 1 base, and 14 bases separated the two germline ends. Germline V lookup: CDR1 SGHKS, CDR2 YYEKEE (reference sequence). The CDR3 has 15 amino acids.

Many counts were recorded for this clonotype. V is TRBV12-3 or TRBV12-4 and J is TRBJ2-1; no firm D call. Trimming pared 3 bases from V and 14 bases from J, leaving 14 bases between. The CDR3 runs to 12 residues. Here the CDR3 reads CASSFHPGRKFF. In DNA form, the CDR3 reads TGTGCCAGCAGTTTTCACCCCGGAAGGAAGTTCTTC.

This clonotype was found many times. V gene TRBV6-4 combines with J gene TRBJ2-1; 8 nucleotides line up with TRBD2. This CDR3 spans 16 amino acids. V shed 10 bases, J shed 4 bases, and the junction held 15 bases outside the gene matches. CDR1 MRHNA and CDR2 SNTAGT come from the germline V gene. CDR3 amino acids: CATAERERAPYNEQFF. DNA of the CDR3: TGTGCCACCGCCGAGCGGGAGAGAGCCCCTTACAATGAGCAGTTCTTC.

At least ten counts were recorded for this clonotype. The gene calls are TRBV11-2 and TRBJ1-2; TRBD1 matches at 7 bases. V lost 1 base to trimming and J lost 6 bases; unmatched junction nucleotides: 11. This CDR3 has 16 amino acids. The germline V gene encodes CDR1 SGHAT and CDR2 FQNNGV. The CDR3, as DNA: TGTGCCAGCAGCTTAGCCGGCAGGGGGAAAGTCGATGGCTACACCTTC. This translates into CASSLAGRGKVDGYTF.

Only one count was recorded for this clonotype. The CDR3 sequence is CATSRDSEREVRDTQYF. The CDR3 DNA reads as TGTGCCACCAGCAGAGATTCGGAGCGGGAGGTAAGGGATACGCAGTATTTT. V is TRBV15 and J is TRBJ2-3, with 9 bases identical to TRBD2. The CDR3 consists of 17 residues. Trimming removed 0 bases from V and 6 bases from J; junction bases left unmatched: 10. Germline loops: CDR1 LNHNV, CDR2 YYDKDF (reference sequence). Full variable domain (rest looked up from reference TRBV15 and TRBJ2-3): DAMVIQNPRYQVTQFGKPVTLSCSQTLNHNVMYWYQQKSSQAPKLLFHYYDKDFNNEADTPDNFQSRRPNTSFCFLDIRSPGLGDTAMYLCATSRDSEREVRDTQYFGPGTRLTVL.

This clonotype was found a few times. The chain employs TRBV6-4 and TRBJ2-1, with 9 bases fitting TRBD2. The CDR3 spans 16 residues. V was pared by 6 bases and J by 7 bases, with 13 bases of the junction left unmatched. The germline gives CDR1 MRHNA, CDR2 SNTAGT. DNA of the CDR3: TGTGCCAGCAGCGTCTTTGGTAGCGGGAGCTATAATGAGCAGTTCTTC. This translates into CASSVFGSGSYNEQFF.

In its sample, this clonotype was seen many times. This chain uses TRBV28 with TRBJ2-4; TRBD2 is a possible D gene (5 bases). Germline loops: CDR1 MDHEN, CDR2 SYDVKM. The ends were cut back, 3 bases at V and 0 bases at J, with 9 bases in the middle. The CDR3 totals 15 residues. The CDR3 here is CASSFSGLAKNIQYF. CDR3 DNA: TGTGCCAGCAGTTTCAGCGGACTAGCCAAAAACATTCAGTACTTC.

The chain employs TRBV7-3 and TRBJ1-2; 7 nucleotides line up with TRBD1. After removal of 2 bases from V and 6 bases from J, the junction contained 6 bases not matched to a gene. From germline, CDR1 is SGHTA and CDR2 FQGTGA. This CDR3 spans 14 amino acids. The CDR3 bases are TGTGCCAGCAGCTTAGGGGGACAGTTCAATGGCTACACCTTC. It translates to CASSLGGQFNGYTF.

This clonotype was seen repeatedly, ten times or more. The chain has TRBV5-6 and TRBJ2-1; TRBD2 might be the D (5 bases). Germline loops: CDR1 SGHDT, CDR2 YYEEEE. This CDR3 contains 13 residues. Trimming pared 1 base from V and 7 bases from J, leaving 9 bases between. Here the CDR3 reads CASSLYGMNEQFF. The CDR3 DNA follows: TGTGCCAGCAGCTTGTACGGGATGAATGAGCAGTTCTTC.

This clonotype has at least ten counts. The chain has TRBV7-9 and TRBJ1-3; 7 bases are a match to TRBD1. The CDR3 consists of 15 residues. Germline CDR1 and CDR2: SEHNR and FQNEAQ (reference sequence). V lost 5 bases to trimming and J lost 2 bases; unmatched junction nucleotides: 6. CDR3 protein: CASSLDRVTGNTIYF. CDR3 in DNA: TGTGCCAGCAGCCTTGACAGGGTGACTGGAAACACCATATATTTT.